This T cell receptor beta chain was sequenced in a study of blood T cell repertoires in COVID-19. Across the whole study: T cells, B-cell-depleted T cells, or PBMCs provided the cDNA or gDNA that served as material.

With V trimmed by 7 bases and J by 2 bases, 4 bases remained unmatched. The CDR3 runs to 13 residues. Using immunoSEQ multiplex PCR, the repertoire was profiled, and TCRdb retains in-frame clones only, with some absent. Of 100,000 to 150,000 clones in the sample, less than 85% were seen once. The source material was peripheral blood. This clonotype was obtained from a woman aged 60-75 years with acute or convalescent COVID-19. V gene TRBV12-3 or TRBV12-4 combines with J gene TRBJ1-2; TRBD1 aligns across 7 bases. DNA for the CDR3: TGTGCCAGCACCATACAGGGGAACTATGGCTACACCTTC. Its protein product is CASTIQGNYGYTF.